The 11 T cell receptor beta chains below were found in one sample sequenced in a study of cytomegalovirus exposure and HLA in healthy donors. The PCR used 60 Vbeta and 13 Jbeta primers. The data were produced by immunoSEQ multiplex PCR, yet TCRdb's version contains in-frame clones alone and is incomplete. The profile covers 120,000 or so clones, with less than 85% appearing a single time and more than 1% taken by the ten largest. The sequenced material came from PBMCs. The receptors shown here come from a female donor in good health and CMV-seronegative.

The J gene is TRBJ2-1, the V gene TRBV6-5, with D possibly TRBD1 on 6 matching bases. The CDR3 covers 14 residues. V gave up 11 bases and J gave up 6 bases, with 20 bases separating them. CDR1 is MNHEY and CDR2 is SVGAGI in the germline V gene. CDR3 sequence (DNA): TGTGCCGTGGGATGGGTGGTAGGGGGCAATGAGCAGTTCTTC. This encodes CAVGWVVGGNEQFF.

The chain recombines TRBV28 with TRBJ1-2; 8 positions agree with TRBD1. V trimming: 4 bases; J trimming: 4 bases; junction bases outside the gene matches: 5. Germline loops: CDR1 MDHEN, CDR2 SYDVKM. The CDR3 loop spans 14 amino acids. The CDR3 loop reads CASSSGTGGYGYTF. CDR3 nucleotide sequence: TGTGCCAGCAGTTCCGGGACAGGCGGCTATGGCTACACCTTC.

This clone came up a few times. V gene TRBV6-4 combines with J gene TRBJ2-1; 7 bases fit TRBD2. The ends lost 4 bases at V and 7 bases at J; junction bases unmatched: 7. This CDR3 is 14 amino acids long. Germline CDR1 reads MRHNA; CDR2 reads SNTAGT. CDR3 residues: CASSAFGGTNEQFF. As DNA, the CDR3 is TGTGCCAGCAGTGCCTTCGGGGGGACTAATGAGCAGTTCTTC.

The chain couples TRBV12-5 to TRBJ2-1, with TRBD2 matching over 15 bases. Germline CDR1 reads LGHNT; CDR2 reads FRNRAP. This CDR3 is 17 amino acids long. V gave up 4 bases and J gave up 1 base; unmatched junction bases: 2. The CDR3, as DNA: TGTGCTAGTGGTTACGGGACTAGCGGGAGGTCCTACAATGAGCAGTTCTTC. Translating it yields CASGYGTSGRSYNEQFF. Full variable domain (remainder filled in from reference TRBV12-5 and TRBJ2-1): DARVTQTPRHKVTEMGQEVTMRCQPILGHNTVFWYRQTMMQGLELLAYFRNRAPLDDSGMPKDRFSAEMPDATLATLKIQPSEPRDSAVYFCASGYGTSGRSYNEQFFGPGTRLTVL.

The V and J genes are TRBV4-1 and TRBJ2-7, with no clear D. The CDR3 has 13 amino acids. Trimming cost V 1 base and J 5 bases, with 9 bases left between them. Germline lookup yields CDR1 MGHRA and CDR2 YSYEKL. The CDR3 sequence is CASSQGAFDEQYF. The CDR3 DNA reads TGCGCCAGCAGCCAAGGGGCCTTTGACGAGCAGTACTTC.

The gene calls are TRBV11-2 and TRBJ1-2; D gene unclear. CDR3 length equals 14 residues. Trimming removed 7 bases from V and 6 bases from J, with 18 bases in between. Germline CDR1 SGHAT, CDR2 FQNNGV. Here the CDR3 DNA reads TGTGCCAGCACTTACAGACCTCTACGGAATGGCTACACCTTC. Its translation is CASTYRPLRNGYTF.

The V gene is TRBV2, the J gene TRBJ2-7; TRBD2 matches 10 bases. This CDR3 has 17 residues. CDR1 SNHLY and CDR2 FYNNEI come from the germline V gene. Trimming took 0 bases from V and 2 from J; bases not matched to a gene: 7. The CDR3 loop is CASSEAVMSGRAYEQYF. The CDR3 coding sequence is TGTGCCAGCAGTGAAGCCGTAATGAGCGGGAGGGCCTACGAGCAGTACTTC.

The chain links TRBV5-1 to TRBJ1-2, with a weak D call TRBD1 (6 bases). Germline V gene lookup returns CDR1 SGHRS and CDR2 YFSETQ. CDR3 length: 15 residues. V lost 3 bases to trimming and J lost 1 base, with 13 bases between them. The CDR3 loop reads CASSSYRDVNYGYTF. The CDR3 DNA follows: TGCGCCAGCAGCTCGTACAGGGACGTTAACTATGGCTACACCTTC.

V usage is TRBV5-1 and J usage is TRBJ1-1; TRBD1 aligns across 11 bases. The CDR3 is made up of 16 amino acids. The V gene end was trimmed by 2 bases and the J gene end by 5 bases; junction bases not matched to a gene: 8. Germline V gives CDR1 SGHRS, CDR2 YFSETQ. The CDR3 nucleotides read TGCGCCAGCAGCTTCGGCCCTAGGGACAGGGGGACTGAAGCTTTCTTT. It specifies CASSFGPRDRGTEAFF.

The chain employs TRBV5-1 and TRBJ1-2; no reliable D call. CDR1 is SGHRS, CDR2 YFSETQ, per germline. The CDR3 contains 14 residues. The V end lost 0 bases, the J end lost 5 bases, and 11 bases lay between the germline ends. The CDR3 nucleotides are TGCGCCAGCAGCTTGGATCCAGGTTCTTATGGCTACACCTTC. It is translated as CASSLDPGSYGYTF.

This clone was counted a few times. CDR3 sequence reads: CASSAVQGPGELFF. The CDR3 coding sequence is TGTGCCAGCAGTGCCGTACAGGGGCCGGGGGAGCTGTTTTTT. This sequence joins TRBV6-1 and TRBJ2-2; the match to TRBD1 covers 7 bases. Germline V gene lookup returns CDR1 MNHNS and CDR2 SASEGT. V lost 4 bases and J lost 8; bases outside the gene matches: 7. CDR3 size: 14 residues.